The rows below give T cell receptor beta chains drawn from one sample of a study of cytomegalovirus exposure and HLA in healthy donors. Measured with immunoSEQ multiplex PCR; TCRdb has only the in-frame clones, and not every one. Of roughly 100,000 clones listed, around 80% are singletons. Sequencing input: PBMCs. All receptors derive from a man aged 25-45 years in good health and CMV-seropositive. CDR3s include the opening cysteine and the closing phenylalanine or tryptophan. D genes are given only for firm matches. Some rows mark clone size as missing; the rest say once, few, many or name a class of expanded clone.

.	TRBV5-6	.	TRBJ1-1	CASSQVGITNTEAFF	TGTGCCAGCAGCCAAGTCGGGATCACGAACACTGAAGCTTTCTTT
.	TRBV19	TRBD1	TRBJ1-3	CASTGTGGLRGNTIYF	TGTGCCAGTACCGGGACAGGGGGCTTAAGGGGAAACACCATATATTTT
.	TRBV6-5	.	TRBJ1-4	CASSYHRSLREKLFF	TGTGCCAGCAGTTACCACAGGAGCCTTCGGGAAAAACTGTTTTTT
.	TRBV30	TRBD2	TRBJ2-3	CAWSAGTSGVTDTQYF	TGTGCCTGGAGTGCAGGGACTAGCGGAGTCACAGATACGCAGTATTTT
few	TRBV5-4	TRBD2	TRBJ2-3	CASSSKRGEPTDTQYF	TGTGCCAGCAGCTCAAAGCGGGGGGAACCTACAGATACGCAGTATTTT
once	TRBV27	.	TRBJ2-4	CASSSGEENIQYF	TGTGCCAGCAGTTCGGGGGAAGAAAACATTCAGTACTTC
.	TRBV19	TRBD2	TRBJ2-3	CASSIAGAGVGVDTQYF	TGTGCCAGTAGTATTGCTGGAGCGGGGGTTGGGGTAGATACGCAGTATTTT
few	TRBV6-1	.	TRBJ2-2	CASSQEYTGELFF	TGTGCCAGCAGTCAGGAATACACCGGGGAGCTGTTTTTT
.	TRBV4-3	TRBD2	TRBJ2-1	CASSQHLAGGQFF	TGCGCCAGCAGCCAGCATCTAGCGGGGGGCCAGTTCTTC
.	TRBV10-1	.	TRBJ1-6	CASSVGSNSPLHF	TGCGCCAGCAGTGTTGGCTCGAATTCACCCCTCCACTTT
.	TRBV2	.	TRBJ2-5	CASRGELTQYF	TGTGCCAGCAGAGGAGAGTTGACCCAGTACTTC
.	TRBV5-1	TRBD1	TRBJ1-1	CASSAQGAGRTEAFF	TGCGCCAGCAGCGCACAGGGGGCCGGTAGGACTGAAGCTTTCTTT
.	TRBV19	.	TRBJ1-6	CASSPGQYNSPLHF	TGTGCCAGTAGTCCCGGACAGTATAATTCACCCCTCCACTTT
.	TRBV5-4	.	TRBJ2-2	CASSSGGENTGELFF	TGTGCCAGCAGCTCCGGGGGAGAGAACACCGGGGAGCTGTTTTTT
.	TRBV13	.	TRBJ2-7	CASSPTLTYEQYF	TGTGCCAGCAGCCCCACTCTCACCTACGAGCAGTACTTC
.	TRBV10-3	TRBD1	TRBJ1-2	CAISEGTDHYGYTF	TGTGCCATCAGTGAGGGGACAGACCACTATGGCTACACCTTC
.	TRBV5-1	TRBD2	TRBJ2-3	CASSLGAGGTDTQYF	TGCGCCAGCAGCTTGGGCGCGGGGGGGACAGATACGCAGTATTTT
.	TRBV7-8	.	TRBJ1-4	CASSYSRGKANEKLFF	TGTGCCAGCAGCTATAGCCGGGGAAAGGCTAATGAAAAACTGTTTTTT
.	TRBV10-3	.	TRBJ1-6	CATTYGAGRNSPLHF	TGTGCCACCACGTATGGGGCAGGGAGGAATTCACCCCTCCACTTT
.	TRBV6-1	TRBD1	TRBJ2-5	CASSEGLAGGPETQYF	TGTGCCAGCAGTGAAGGACTCGCAGGGGGACCGGAGACCCAGTACTTC
few	TRBV7-2	TRBD1	TRBJ1-2	CASSLAGTGVSGYTF	TGTGCCAGCAGCTTAGCCGGGACAGGGGTGTCGGGCTACACCTTC
.	TRBV27	.	TRBJ2-7	CASSLWERSYEQYF	TGTGCCAGCAGTTTATGGGAGCGGTCCTACGAGCAGTACTTC
once	TRBV2	TRBD1	TRBJ2-2	CASQQGNPRAGELFF	TGTGCCAGCCAACAGGGGAACCCTAGGGCCGGGGAGCTGTTTTTT
.	TRBV28	.	TRBJ1-2	CASSLVPRLYGYTF	TGTGCCAGCAGTTTAGTCCCGCGACTATATGGCTACACCTTC
.	TRBV2	TRBD1	TRBJ2-7	CASFPAGGHEQYF	TGTGCCAGCTTCCCCGCAGGGGGCCACGAGCAGTACTTC
.	TRBV4-1	TRBD1	TRBJ2-1	CASSHTGTVSYNEQFF	TGCGCCAGCAGCCATACCGGGACAGTCTCCTACAATGAGCAGTTCTTC
once	TRBV6-6	.	TRBJ2-3	CASSYHGTDTQYF	TGTGCCAGCAGTTACCACGGGACAGATACGCAGTATTTT
.	TRBV5-1	.	TRBJ1-5	CASSLAGGGGNQPQHF	TGCGCCAGCAGCTTGGCGGGGGGCGGAGGCAATCAGCCCCAGCATTTT
once	TRBV27	.	TRBJ2-1	CASSLGGGVYNEQFF	TGTGCCAGCAGTTTGGGCGGCGGGGTTTACAATGAGCAGTTCTTC
few	TRBV7-2	.	TRBJ2-1	CASSLSTSSYNEQFF	TGTGCCAGCAGCTTAAGTACGAGCTCCTACAATGAGCAGTTCTTC
.	TRBV7-3	.	TRBJ2-3	CASSFSGDADTQYF	TGTGCCAGCAGCTTTTCGGGGGACGCAGATACGCAGTATTTT
.	TRBV5-6	TRBD1	TRBJ1-2	CASSQRQGDGYTF	TGTGCCAGCAGCCAAAGACAGGGAGATGGCTACACCTTC
.	TRBV10-2	.	TRBJ1-6	CASSEIGNSPLHF	TGCGCCAGCAGTGAGATCGGGAATTCACCCCTCCACTTT
.	TRBV12-5	.	TRBJ1-2	CASGPTGGSGYGYTF	TGTGCTAGTGGTCCTACGGGGGGTTCAGGCTATGGCTACACCTTC
.	TRBV27	TRBD2	TRBJ2-1	CASSLGRGGYNEQFF	TGTGCCAGCAGTTTAGGGCGGGGGGGATACAATGAGCAGTTCTTC
few	TRBV4-1	TRBD1	TRBJ2-7	CASSHQGASFFEQYF	TGCGCCAGCAGCCACCAGGGGGCCTCCTTCTTCGAGCAGTACTTC
.	TRBV5-1	.	TRBJ1-6	CASSSPGAPLHF	TGCGCCAGCAGCTCCCCCGGGGCACCCCTCCACTTT
.	TRBV5-6	.	TRBJ1-3	CASSPFSRDSGRNTIYF	TGTGCCAGCAGCCCATTTAGTCGGGACTCTGGGAGAAACACCATATATTTT
.	TRBV5-1	.	TRBJ2-1	CASSLTPPNEQFF	TGCGCCAGCAGCCTAACCCCCCCGAATGAGCAGTTCTTC
.	TRBV30	.	TRBJ1-2	CAWSGVLLSGGYTF	TGTGCCTGGAGCGGGGTCCTACTCTCTGGTGGCTACACCTTC
.	TRBV7-2	TRBD2	TRBJ2-5	CASSLTSGETQYF	TGTGCCAGCAGCCTCACTAGCGGAGAGACCCAGTACTTC
.	TRBV29-1	.	TRBJ2-2	CSVGGVNTGELFF	TGCAGCGTTGGCGGGGTTAACACCGGGGAGCTGTTTTTT
.	TRBV4-1	TRBD2	TRBJ2-7	CASSLLGLAGGSYEQYF	TGCGCCAGCAGCCTCCTCGGACTAGCGGGGGGCTCCTACGAGCAGTACTTC
.	TRBV4-3	.	TRBJ1-2	CASSQELGTGRGNYGYTF	TGCGCCAGCAGCCAAGAGCTGGGCACAGGTAGAGGTAACTATGGCTACACCTTC
.	TRBV5-1	.	TRBJ2-2	CASSLDLRAGELFF	TGCGCCAGCAGCTTGGACTTGCGGGCCGGGGAGCTGTTTTTT
.	TRBV6-5	TRBD2	TRBJ2-2	CASSWDYPNTGELFF	TGTGCCAGCAGTTGGGACTACCCGAACACCGGGGAGCTGTTTTTT
few	TRBV6-6	.	TRBJ2-7	CASSYSHDSLSYEQYF	TGTGCCAGCAGTTACTCCCACGACAGCCTCTCCTACGAGCAGTACTTC
.	TRBV7-2	.	TRBJ2-7	CASTQGQLSYEQYF	TGTGCCAGCACCCAAGGACAGCTCTCCTACGAGCAGTACTTC
.	TRBV11-2	.	TRBJ2-7	CASSFERINSYEQYF	TGTGCCAGCAGCTTCGAGCGGATAAACTCCTACGAGCAGTACTTC
few	TRBV18	.	TRBJ2-7	CASSLSGSSYEQYF	TGTGCCAGCTCACTTAGCGGTAGCTCCTACGAGCAGTACTTC
.	TRBV10-3	.	TRBJ2-5	CAISESNREETQYF	TGTGCCATCAGTGAGTCTAACAGGGAAGAGACCCAGTACTTC
.	TRBV9	TRBD2	TRBJ2-7	CASNPGGGYEQYF	TGTGCCAGCAACCCGGGGGGGGGCTACGAGCAGTACTTC
.	TRBV9	.	TRBJ1-2	CASSVGSANYGYTF	TGTGCCAGCAGCGTAGGGAGCGCTAACTATGGCTACACCTTC
.	TRBV28	.	TRBJ1-2	CASKIPVDRKRGFSLSGYTF	TGTGCCAGCAAGATTCCCGTCGACCGAAAAAGAGGGTTCTCGCTGTCTGGCTACACCTTC